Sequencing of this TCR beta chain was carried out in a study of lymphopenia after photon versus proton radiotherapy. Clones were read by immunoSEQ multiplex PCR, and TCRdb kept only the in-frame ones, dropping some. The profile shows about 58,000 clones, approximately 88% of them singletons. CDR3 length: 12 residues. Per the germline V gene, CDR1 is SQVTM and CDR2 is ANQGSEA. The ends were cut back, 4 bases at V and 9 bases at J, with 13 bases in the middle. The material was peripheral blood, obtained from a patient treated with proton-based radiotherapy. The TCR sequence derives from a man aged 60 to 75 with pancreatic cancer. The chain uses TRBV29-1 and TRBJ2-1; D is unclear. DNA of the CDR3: TGCAGCGTTGGAACCCGAACCGGTGAGCAGTTCTTC. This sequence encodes CSVGTRTGEQFF.